The 20 T cell receptor beta chains in this list originate from one sample, sequenced in a study of cytomegalovirus exposure and HLA in healthy donors. The study ran its PCR with 60 Vbeta and 13 Jbeta primers. Sequencing was performed with immunoSEQ multiplex PCR; in TCRdb, only in-frame clones are kept and a portion is missing. The sample yields 90,000 to 150,000 clones, 15% seen once. The sample was PBMCs. The source of these receptors is a woman between 18 and 29 years old in good health and CMV-seronegative.

The V gene is TRBV6-6, the J gene TRBJ1-1; a possible D gene is TRBD1 (6 bases). Germline V gene lookup returns CDR1 MNHNY and CDR2 SVGAGI (reference sequence). With 2 bases removed from V and 6 bases from J, the gap between germline ends came to 13 bases. The CDR3 has 14 amino acids. This CDR3 is CASSYPGGGSEAFF. The CDR3 bases are TGTGCCAGCAGTTACCCCGGGGGGGGCTCTGAAGCTTTCTTT.

The gene calls are TRBV5-4 and TRBJ2-7; 9 bases map to TRBD1. The CDR3 has 13 amino acids. V was pared by 5 bases and J by 6 bases, with 6 bases of the junction left unmatched. The germline gives CDR1 SGHNT, CDR2 YYREEE (reference sequence). This CDR3 is CASRAGTGSEQYF. CDR3 nucleotide sequence: TGTGCCAGCAGGGCCGGGACAGGGAGCGAGCAGTACTTC.

This clone was detected a few times. The chain links TRBV6-1 to TRBJ2-7; TRBD1 is a possible D gene (6 bases). CDR1 is MNHNS and CDR2 is SASEGT in the germline V gene. The length of the CDR3 is 14 residues. V lost 1 base, J lost 7 bases, and 14 bases lay in between. The CDR3 nucleotides read TGTGCCAGCAGTGAAGACAGGGTGGTGATGGAGCAGTACTTC. Amino acids: CASSEDRVVMEQYF.

This clone was seen a few times. The V call is TRBV10-2, the J call TRBJ2-5; D is possibly TRBD1 (6 bases). V was pared by 1 base and J by 4 bases, with 19 bases between. CDR1 and CDR2 (germline): WSHSY, SAAADI. This CDR3 is 17 amino acids long. This CDR3 is CASSEWQGAEGGETQYF. CDR3 DNA: TGCGCCAGCAGTGAGTGGCAGGGAGCGGAAGGGGGAGAGACCCAGTACTTC.

This clone showed up just a few times. The chain joins TRBV5-1 to TRBJ1-4; the match to TRBD1 covers 7 bases. This CDR3 spans 16 amino acids. J lost 0 bases, V lost 4 bases, and 6 bases had no gene match. The germline CDR1 and CDR2 sequences are SGHRS and YFSETQ. Written as DNA, the CDR3 is TGCGCCAGCAGCCTTGGGACAGCCGCAACTAATGAAAAACTGTTTTTT. This translates into CASSLGTAATNEKLFF.

This clone was detected only a few times. The rearrangement joins TRBV30 to TRBJ2-7, with TRBD1 identical over 8 bases. Unmatched junction bases numbered 7, after V lost 2 bases and J lost 7 bases. The germline V gene encodes CDR1 GTSNPN and CDR2 SVGIG (reference sequence). This CDR3 contains 13 residues. This CDR3 reads CAWSSTGAWEQYF. The CDR3 coding sequence is TGTGCCTGGAGTTCGACAGGGGCGTGGGAGCAGTACTTC. Full variable domain (missing parts from reference TRBV30 and TRBJ2-7): SQTIHQWPATLVQPVGSPLSLECTVEGTSNPNLYWYRQAAGRGLQLLFYSVGIGQISSEVPQNLSASRPQDRQFILSSKKLLLSDSGFYLCAWSSTGAWEQYFGPGTRLTVT.

The sample holds a few counts of this clone. As DNA, the CDR3 is TGTGCCAGCAGCCTAGGACAGGGGTCTGACATTCAGTACTTC. It encodes CASSLGQGSDIQYF. This chain uses TRBV25-1 with TRBJ2-4; 9 bases are shared with TRBD1. Germline CDR1 and CDR2: MGHDK and SYGVNS. V lost 6 bases and J lost 8; bases outside the gene matches: 8. There are 14 residues in the CDR3.

The chain uses TRBV19 and TRBJ2-2, with D maybe TRBD2 (6 bases). This CDR3 contains 15 residues. The V end was cut by 1 base, the J end by 3 bases, with 9 bases between. Looked up from germline, CDR1 is LNHDA and CDR2 is SQIVND (reference sequence). The CDR3 sequence is CASSIGGVDTGELFF. The CDR3, as DNA: TGTGCCAGTAGTATAGGGGGGGTCGACACCGGGGAGCTGTTTTTT.

The chain recombines TRBV5-4 with TRBJ1-2, with 10 bases matching TRBD1. Trimming at V came to 1 base and at J to 8 bases, leaving 5 bases not matched to a gene. The CDR3 is 14 residues long. Germline V gene data show CDR1 as SGHNT and CDR2 as YYREEE (reference sequence). CDR3 bases: TGTGCCAGCAGCTTGTGGGACAGGGGAAACGGCTACACCTTC. Protein: CASSLWDRGNGYTF.

This chain uses TRBV28 with TRBJ1-1, with TRBD1 as a possible D gene (5 bases). This CDR3 is 16 amino acids long. Trimming stripped 7 bases from V and 1 base from J, with 19 bases between. CDR1 is MDHEN and CDR2 is SYDVKM in the germline V gene. DNA for the CDR3: TGTGCCAGCACCCTCTCCGGGAGGGGTTGGAACACTGAAGCTTTCTTT. Its protein is CASTLSGRGWNTEAFF.

The rearrangement links TRBV5-1 to TRBJ2-7; perhaps TRBD1 as D (5 bases). V was shortened by 4 bases and J by 3 bases, with 11 bases between the two germline ends. The length of the CDR3 is 13 residues. In germline, CDR1 is SGHRS, CDR2 YFSETQ. As DNA, the CDR3 is TGCGCCAGCAGCGGGGTCAGGGACTACGAGCAGTACTTC. As protein: CASSGVRDYEQYF.

The chain combines TRBV6-5 with TRBJ1-2; 7 nucleotides line up with TRBD1. CDR1 and CDR2 (germline): MNHEY, SVGAGI. The CDR3 runs to 14 residues. For the CDR3, the DNA is TGTGCTACCCCGTCAGGGGGACTCCCCTATGGCTACACCTTC. Its translation: CATPSGGLPYGYTF.

This chain joins TRBV5-1 and TRBJ2-3; perhaps TRBD2 as D (6 bases). The V gene lost 0 bases and the J gene lost 2 bases, with 10 bases spanning the gap. Per the germline V gene, CDR1 is SGHRS and CDR2 is YFSETQ. The CDR3 is 15 amino acids. CDR3 nucleotides: TGCGCCAGCAGCTTGGTCGGGAGTTCCACAGATACGCAGTATTTT. Encoded protein: CASSLVGSSTDTQYF.

V gene TRBV6-4 combines with J gene TRBJ2-3; D is possibly TRBD1 (5 bases). Per the germline V gene, CDR1 is MRHNA and CDR2 is SNTAGT. The CDR3 covers 15 residues. Between the trimmed V and J ends, which lost 5 bases and 1 base, there was a span of 13 bases. CDR3 residues: CASSYMDMGTDTQYF. CDR3 DNA sequence: TGTGCCAGCAGTTACATGGACATGGGCACAGATACGCAGTATTTT.

J is TRBJ1-2 and V is TRBV27; possibly TRBD1 for D (6 bases). Between the trimmed V and J ends, which lost 6 bases and 3 bases, there was a span of 14 bases. CDR1 and CDR2 (germline): MNHEY, SMNVEV (reference sequence). The CDR3 consists of 14 residues. The CDR3, as DNA: TGTGCCAGCAGGAAAACAGGGAAACACTATGGCTACACCTTC. Translated: CASRKTGKHYGYTF.

This chain uses TRBV27 with TRBJ2-1; D is possibly TRBD2 (6 bases). CDR1 and CDR2 (germline): MNHEY, SMNVEV (reference sequence). Trimming took off 6 bases at V and 0 bases at J, with 12 bases between the two ends. The CDR3 length is 15 residues. The CDR3 DNA reads TGTGCCAGCAGCCCCATGGGGGGCTCCTACAATGAGCAGTTCTTC. Residues: CASSPMGGSYNEQFF.

This clone was detected only a few times. This sequence joins TRBV9 and TRBJ2-1; 11 bases are shared with TRBD2. V trimming: 3 bases; J trimming: 8 bases; junction bases outside the gene matches: 13. CDR1 SGDLS and CDR2 YYNGEE come from the germline V gene. This CDR3 is 17 amino acids long. The CDR3 DNA reads as TGTGCCAGCAGCGACACAAATAGCGGGAGGGCCGGGTATGAGCAGTTCTTC. Amino acids: CASSDTNSGRAGYEQFF.

The chain has TRBV5-6 and TRBJ2-7, with a weak D call TRBD2 (6 bases). V lost 4 bases to trimming and J lost 7 bases, with 21 bases between them. CDR1 is SGHDT, CDR2 YYEEEE, per germline. The CDR3 runs to 15 residues. This CDR3 reads CASSAPALRDNEQYF. The CDR3 nucleotides read TGTGCCAGCAGCGCCCCGGCGTTGCGGGATAATGAGCAGTACTTC.

This chain joins TRBV30 and TRBJ1-3, with no clear D. This CDR3 spans 12 amino acids. With 8 bases removed from V and 11 bases from J, the gap between germline ends came to 19 bases. Germline V gives CDR1 GTSNPN, CDR2 SVGIG (reference sequence). The CDR3 loop reads CAGLWGNIPIYF. CDR3 in DNA: TGTGCCGGACTTTGGGGAAATATCCCCATATATTTT. The full variable domain, in which reference TRBV30 and TRBJ1-3 provide the parts outside the CDR3, is SQTIHQWPATLVQPVGSPLSLECTVEGTSNPNLYWYRQAAGRGLQLLFYSVGIGQISSEVPQNLSASRPQDRQFILSSKKLLLSDSGFYLCAGLWGNIPIYFGEGSWLTVV.

The chain links TRBV9 to TRBJ1-3, with D unresolved. V lost 7 bases to trimming and J lost 6 bases, with 8 bases between them. Germline CDR1 SGDLS, CDR2 YYNGEE. The CDR3 has 11 residues. For the CDR3, the DNA is TGTGCCAGCCAGCGTGAAAACACCATATATTTT. Translating gives CASQRENTIYF.